Below are 28 T cell receptor beta chains sequenced from a single sample in a study of vaccination and CD4 T cells after COVID-19 (dated by TCRdb to between 2021 and 2024). Interpreted using the paper, the treatment or condition label stands for: roughly 10-day PBMC culture with coronavirus spike peptide pools or control peptides (ViraFEST assay). These receptors' antigens are unknown. The library was made by PCR. Data came from an Illumina iSeq 100. TCR sequencing of DNA from cultured CD4+ T cells used the Oncomine TCR Beta short-read assay at the Johns Hopkins FTIC core. The raw public data were reprocessed by TCRdb itself: fastp quality trimming at Q25, MiXCR clonotype calling, in-frame beta chains only. Every entry covers one CDR3 protein and lists the most common genes and DNA from its rows. This sample lists approximately 8,500 distinct CDR3 sequences; 60% were detected once. In total, the top ten clones hold around 30% of the sample.

The sequencing sample was made of CD4+ T cells from blood, cultured in vitro. The receptors shown here come from a human donor who had recovered from COVID-19.

The chain is built from TRBV2 and TRBJ1-2; D gene uncertain. V was shortened by 2 bases and J by 7 bases, with 11 bases between the two germline ends. This CDR3 region has 13 residues. Germline CDR1 SNHLY, CDR2 FYNNEI. CDR3: CASSESGYGGYTF. For the CDR3, the DNA is TGTGCCAGCAGTGAATCTGGGTATGGTGGCTACACCTTC.

The rearrangement joins TRBV7-2 to TRBJ2-5; 13 bases map to TRBD2. The CDR3 is 18 residues long. Germline V lookup: CDR1 SGHTA, CDR2 FQGNSA. Trimming cost V 0 bases and J 5 bases; bases outside gene matches: 9. The CDR3 loop is CASSLAQRTSGGGETQYF. Here the CDR3 DNA reads TGTGCCAGCAGCTTAGCACAGAGGACTAGCGGGGGTGGGGAGACCCAGTACTTC.

This chain uses TRBV12-3 or TRBV12-4 with TRBJ2-7; D ambiguous. CDR3 length: 13 residues. The V end was cut by 8 bases, the J end by 3 bases, with 14 bases between. The CDR3, as DNA: TGTGCCAGCCGGAGAGAAAGTTACTACGAGCAGTACTTC. This sequence encodes CASRRESYYEQYF.

J is TRBJ2-2 and V is TRBV7-6, with D maybe TRBD1 (5 bases). Germline V gene lookup returns CDR1 SGHVS and CDR2 FNYEAQ. Trimming removed 8 bases from V and 7 bases from J, with 23 bases in between. The CDR3 loop spans 16 amino acids. The CDR3 loop is CASGAYDSTLGGELFF. The CDR3 coding sequence is TGTGCCAGCGGGGCTTATGACTCGACCCTGGGCGGGGAGCTGTTTTTT.

This clonotype came up once. The chain is built from TRBV20-1 and TRBJ2-6; tentatively, D is TRBD1 (6 bases). The germline V gene has CDR1 DFQATT and CDR2 SNEGSKA (reference sequence). The CDR3 sequence is 15 residues long. V shed 2 bases and J shed 1 base, with 9 bases lying between them. As DNA, the CDR3 is TGCAGTGCTAGAAACAGGGTTTCTGGGGCCAACGTCCTGACTTTC. The encoded protein is CSARNRVSGANVLTF.

V and J are TRBV6-2 or TRBV6-3 and TRBJ1-2; perhaps TRBD1 as D (6 bases). Germline CDR1 reads MNHEY; CDR2 reads SVGEGT. CDR3 length: 15 residues. V lost 0 bases and J 4 bases, leaving 12 bases between the germline ends. The CDR3 DNA sequence: TGTGCCAGCAGTTACTCGAACGGGGGCGGCTATGGCTACACCTTC. This translates into CASSYSNGGGYGYTF.

The V call is TRBV12-3 or TRBV12-4, the J call TRBJ2-3, with D perhaps matching TRBD2 (7 bases). This CDR3 is built from 16 residues. V dropped 3 bases and J dropped 5 bases, with 18 bases sitting between them. CDR3 DNA: TGTGCCAGCAGTTTGTTTTGGGGGGGCCGGGTAGATACGCAGTATTTT. This sequence encodes CASSLFWGGRVDTQYF.

The chain has TRBV10-3 and TRBJ1-1; 8 nucleotides line up with TRBD1. There are 14 residues in the CDR3. With V trimmed by 4 bases and J by 3 bases, 4 bases remained unmatched. The germline gives CDR1 ENHRY, CDR2 SYGVKD. The CDR3 bases are TGTGCCATCAGTGTCGACAGGGGAGACACTGAAGCTTTCTTT. Residues: CAISVDRGDTEAFF.

The V call is TRBV5-4, the J call TRBJ2-7, with D tentatively TRBD1 (5 bases). CDR1 SGHNT and CDR2 YYREEE come from the germline V gene (reference sequence). CDR3 length: 12 residues. Trimming removed 0 bases from V and 6 bases from J, with 7 bases in between. The CDR3 DNA sequence: TGTGCCAGCAGCTTGGGAACAGGCGAGCAGTACTTC. It specifies CASSLGTGEQYF.

The chain couples TRBV27 to TRBJ1-4, with D uncertain. V was shortened by 2 bases and J by 5 bases, with 9 bases between the two germline ends. CDR3 length: 14 residues. Germline V gene sequence: CDR1 MNHEY, CDR2 SMNVEV (reference sequence). CDR3 coding DNA: TGTGCCAGCAGTTTACAAGGAAGAAATGAAAAACTGTTTTTT. This gives the protein CASSLQGRNEKLFF.

The V call is TRBV4-2, the J call TRBJ1-2; 7 bases are shared with TRBD1. Per the germline V gene, CDR1 is LGHNA and CDR2 is YNFKEQ. After removal of 3 bases from V and 4 bases from J, the junction contained 5 bases not matched to a gene. The CDR3 length is 14 residues. The CDR3 DNA reads TGTGCCAGCAGCCATGGGGACAGCCGCTATGGCTACACCTTC. It codes for CASSHGDSRYGYTF.

This clonotype was observed a single time. The J gene is TRBJ2-5, the V gene TRBV7-9; no firm D call. V was cut by 3 bases and J by 3 bases, with 14 bases left in between. CDR3 length equals 15 residues. Germline CDR1 and CDR2: SEHNR and FQNEAQ (reference sequence). CDR3 protein: CASSFLRGPEETQYF. The DNA for the CDR3 is TGTGCCAGCAGCTTCCTCCGAGGACCTGAAGAGACCCAGTACTTC.

The chain recombines TRBV20-1 with TRBJ2-7; 7 bases map to TRBD2. CDR1 DFQATT and CDR2 SNEGSKA come from the germline V gene (reference sequence). The CDR3 length is 17 residues. V gave up 0 bases and J gave up 1 base; unmatched junction bases: 12. In nucleotides, the CDR3 is TGCAGTGCTAGAGAGGAGTACGCGGGGGTTTGGTCCTACGAGCAGTACTTC. Protein: CSAREEYAGVWSYEQYF.

The chain combines TRBV7-2 with TRBJ2-1, with TRBD2 identical over 9 bases. The trim removed 3 bases at V and 4 bases at J, leaving 7 bases unmatched. Germline lookup yields CDR1 SGHTA and CDR2 FQGNSA. The CDR3 extends over 16 amino acids. Written as DNA, the CDR3 is TGTGCCAGCAGCTTGGATGGGCGGGGGGGATACAATGAGCAGTTCTTC. Translated, it gives CASSLDGRGGYNEQFF.

This clonotype has a handful of counts. The chain links TRBV24-1 to TRBJ1-2, with D tentatively TRBD1 (6 bases). V lost 3 bases and J lost 4, with 17 bases in between. From germline, CDR1 is KGHDR and CDR2 SFDVKD. CDR3 length: 16 residues. The DNA of the CDR3 is TGTGCCACCAGTGATCCCTCGACAGGTGGTGGCTATGGCTACACCTTC. This gives the protein CATSDPSTGGGYGYTF.

This chain uses TRBV10-1 with TRBJ2-2; TRBD1 matches at 7 bases. The V segment lost 5 bases and the J segment 3 bases; nucleotides outside the gene matches: 6. In germline, CDR1 is WNHNN, CDR2 SYGVQD (reference sequence). The length of the CDR3 is 15 residues. This CDR3 is CASSTGTADTGELFF. The CDR3 bases are TGCGCCAGCAGTACCGGGACAGCAGACACCGGGGAGCTGTTTTTT.

The chain couples TRBV7-2 to TRBJ2-1; 8 nucleotides align to TRBD2. The V and J ends lost 0 bases and 9 bases, in that order; junction bases with no gene match: 10. Germline CDR1 SGHTA, CDR2 FQGNSA. This CDR3 has 16 amino acids. The CDR3: CASSLALTSAASEQFF. The CDR3 coding sequence is TGTGCCAGCAGCTTAGCGCTGACTAGCGCCGCGTCTGAGCAGTTCTTC.

J is TRBJ1-1 and V is TRBV20-1, with D possibly being TRBD1 (6 bases). The germline V gene has CDR1 DFQATT and CDR2 SNEGSKA (reference sequence). The length of the CDR3 is 13 residues. V was pared by 5 bases and J by 1 base, with 11 bases between. CDR3 DNA: TGCAGTGCTCAGGCAGGGGCGAACACTGAAGCTTTCTTT. It is translated as CSAQAGANTEAFF.

The chain recombines TRBV2 with TRBJ1-5; D is uncertain. V shed 7 bases and J shed 0 bases, with 7 bases lying between them. Germline loops: CDR1 SNHLY, CDR2 FYNNEI. This CDR3 spans 13 amino acids. The CDR3 spells CASTPYSNQPQHF. CDR3 DNA sequence: TGTGCCAGCACCCCGTATAGCAATCAGCCCCAGCATTTT.

The chain recombines TRBV20-1 with TRBJ2-1, with TRBD1 matching over 8 bases. In germline, CDR1 is DFQATT, CDR2 SNEGSKA (reference sequence). The CDR3 totals 13 residues. Unmatched junction bases numbered 0, after V lost 5 bases and J lost 0 bases. The CDR3 region is CSADRGSYNEQFF. Written as DNA, the CDR3 is TGCAGTGCTGACAGGGGCTCCTACAATGAGCAGTTCTTC.

This chain uses TRBV20-1 with TRBJ1-2; the D gene is possibly TRBD1 (5 bases). V lost 0 bases and J 6 bases, leaving 14 bases between the germline ends. This CDR3 has 14 residues. Germline CDR1 reads DFQATT; CDR2 reads SNEGSKA (reference sequence). In nucleotides, the CDR3 is TGCAGTGCTAGAGATCCGAGGGGTTTCGATGGCTACACCTTC. Its protein is CSARDPRGFDGYTF.

V and J are TRBV27 and TRBJ2-5, with 13 bases aligning to TRBD2. The CDR3 length is 15 residues. Trimming at V came to 6 bases and at J to 4 bases, leaving 5 bases not matched to a gene. CDR1 is MNHEY and CDR2 is SMNVEV in the germline V gene (reference sequence). CDR3 in amino acids: CASSQGLAGVETQYF. CDR3 nucleotides: TGTGCCAGCAGCCAAGGACTAGCGGGAGTAGAGACCCAGTACTTC.

This chain connects TRBV12-3 or TRBV12-4 to TRBJ2-5; no reliable D call. Trimming stripped 2 bases from V and 9 bases from J, with 7 bases between. The CDR3 is 11 amino acids. CDR3 amino acids: CASSLSVSQYF. The CDR3 DNA reads TGTGCCAGCAGTTTATCGGTCTCCCAGTACTTC.

To note about this clonotype: One end of the junction does not line up with germline, which may come from a read error. The chain couples TRBV6-1 to TRBJ1-5; D is perhaps TRBD1 (5 bases). Germline V CDR1 and CDR2: MNHNS, SASEGT. This CDR3 has 17 amino acids. The CDR3 coding sequence is TGTACCAGTGACACGGGACTTTCAGCTTATAGCAATCAGCCCCAGCATTTT. Protein sequence: CTSDTGLSAYSNQPQHF.

V is TRBV6-2 or TRBV6-3 and J is TRBJ1-5, with 8 bases aligning to TRBD1. The V gene end was trimmed by 5 bases and the J gene end by 7 bases; junction bases not matched to a gene: 7. CDR1 is MNHEY and CDR2 is SVGEGT in the germline V gene. The CDR3 consists of 14 residues. The CDR3 here is CASSRQGLSQPQHF. Written as DNA, the CDR3 is TGTGCCAGCAGTAGACAGGGGTTATCGCAGCCCCAGCATTTT.

V and J are TRBV6-2 or TRBV6-3 and TRBJ2-5; 10 bases map to TRBD2. This CDR3 has 14 residues. Looked up from germline, CDR1 is MNHEY and CDR2 is SVGEGT. Losses at the gene ends were 7 bases for V and 5 bases for J; bases not matched to a gene: 7. The CDR3 is CASKIAGGDETQYF. CDR3 coding DNA: TGTGCCAGCAAAATAGCGGGAGGTGATGAGACCCAGTACTTC.

The chain joins TRBV24-1 to TRBJ2-7; no clear D. Trimming removed 12 bases from V and 5 bases from J, with 22 bases in between. Germline V gene sequence: CDR1 KGHDR, CDR2 SFDVKD. The CDR3 spans 14 residues. CDR3 protein: CALPDALKVNEQYF. In nucleotides, the CDR3 is TGTGCCCTCCCGGACGCCCTTAAGGTAAACGAGCAGTACTTC.

This clonotype was picked up a small number of times. The chain is built from TRBV7-9 and TRBJ1-5; D call uncertain. The V gene lost 1 base and the J gene lost 5 bases, with 6 bases spanning the gap. This CDR3 is 13 amino acids long. Germline CDR1 is SEHNR and CDR2 is FQNEAQ (reference sequence). In DNA form, the CDR3 reads TGTGCCAGCAGCTTAGGGAATGATCAGCCCCAGCATTTT. This encodes CASSLGNDQPQHF. Using reference TRBV7-9 and TRBJ1-5 for the parts outside the CDR3, the full variable domain is DTGVSQNPRHKITKRGQNVTFRCDPISEHNRLYWYRQTLGQGPEFLTYFQNEAQLEKSRLLSDRFSAERPKGSFSTLEIQRTEQGDSAMYLCASSLGNDQPQHFGDGTRLSIL.